This T cell receptor beta chain was retrieved from a study of blood T cell repertoires in COVID-19. Study summary: T cells, B-cell-depleted T cells, or PBMCs supplied cDNA or gDNA.

Patients of the Seattle cohort, enrolled during active infection, were followed longitudinally. In the original workflow: Amplifying reference gene primers gave estimates of nucleated cell counts. Libraries were prepared by immunoSEQ multiplex PCR; TCRdb keeps only in-frame clonotypes and omits some of them. D and trimming come from the DNA, and the V and J calls and clone size come from that table. The sample has tens of thousands of clones, 65% to 85% seen once; the top ten hold about 15%. CDR1 is SGHRS, CDR2 YFSETQ, per germline. Trimming stripped 0 bases from V and 5 bases from J, with 11 bases between. The CDR3 loop spans 15 amino acids.

The receptor was derived from a man aged 55 to 70 with COVID-19, enrolled during active disease. Sequencing was performed on peripheral blood. V is TRBV5-1 and J is TRBJ1-4; tentatively, D is TRBD1 (6 bases). In DNA, the CDR3 is TGCGCCAGCAGCTTGGCACAGGGAGGGAATGAAAAACTGTTTTTT. Translated: CASSLAQGGNEKLFF.